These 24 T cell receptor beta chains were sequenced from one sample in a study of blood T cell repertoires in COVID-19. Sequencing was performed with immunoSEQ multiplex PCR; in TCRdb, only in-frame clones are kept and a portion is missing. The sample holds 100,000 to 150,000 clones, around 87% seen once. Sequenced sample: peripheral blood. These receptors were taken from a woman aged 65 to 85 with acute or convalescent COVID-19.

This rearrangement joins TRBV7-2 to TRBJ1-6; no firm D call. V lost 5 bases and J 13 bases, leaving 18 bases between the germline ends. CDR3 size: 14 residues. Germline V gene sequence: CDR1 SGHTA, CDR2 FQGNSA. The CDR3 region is CASSPPYSFAPLHF. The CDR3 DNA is TGTGCCAGCAGCCCGCCGTACAGCTTCGCGCCCCTCCACTTT.

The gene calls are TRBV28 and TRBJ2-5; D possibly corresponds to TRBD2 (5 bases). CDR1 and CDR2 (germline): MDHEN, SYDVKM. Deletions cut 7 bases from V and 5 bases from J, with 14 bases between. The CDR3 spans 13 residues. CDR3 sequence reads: CASTPPGGETQYF. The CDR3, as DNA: TGTGCCAGCACCCCCCCTGGCGGGGAGACCCAGTACTTC.

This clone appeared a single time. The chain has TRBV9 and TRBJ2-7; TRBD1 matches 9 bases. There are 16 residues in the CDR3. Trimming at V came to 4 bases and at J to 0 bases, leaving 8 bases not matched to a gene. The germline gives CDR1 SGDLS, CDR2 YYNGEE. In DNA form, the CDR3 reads TGTGCCAGCAGCCCTCGATCGACAGGGGGCTCCTACGAGCAGTACTTC. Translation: CASSPRSTGGSYEQYF.

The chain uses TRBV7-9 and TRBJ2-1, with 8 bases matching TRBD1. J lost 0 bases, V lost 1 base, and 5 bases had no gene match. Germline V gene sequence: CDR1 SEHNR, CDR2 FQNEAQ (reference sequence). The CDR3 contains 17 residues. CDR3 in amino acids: CASSLGRGLSSYNEQFF. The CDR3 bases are TGTGCCAGCAGCTTAGGCAGGGGGCTAAGCTCCTACAATGAGCAGTTCTTC.

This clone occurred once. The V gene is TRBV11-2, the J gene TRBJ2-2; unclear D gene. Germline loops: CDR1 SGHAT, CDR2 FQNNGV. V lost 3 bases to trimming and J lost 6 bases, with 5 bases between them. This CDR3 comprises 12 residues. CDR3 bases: TGTGCCAGCAGCTTCTCTTCCGGGGAGCTGTTTTTT. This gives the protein CASSFSSGELFF.

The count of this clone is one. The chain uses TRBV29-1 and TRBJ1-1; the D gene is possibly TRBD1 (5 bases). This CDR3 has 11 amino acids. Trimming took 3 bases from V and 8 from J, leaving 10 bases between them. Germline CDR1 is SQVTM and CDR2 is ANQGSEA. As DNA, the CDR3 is TGCAGCGTTGATCCAGGGTTCGAAGCTTTCTTT. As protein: CSVDPGFEAFF.

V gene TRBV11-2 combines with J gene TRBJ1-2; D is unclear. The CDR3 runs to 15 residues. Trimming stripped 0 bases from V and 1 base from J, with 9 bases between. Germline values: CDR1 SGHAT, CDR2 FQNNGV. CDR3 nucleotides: TGTGCCAGCAGCTTAGATACACCCATTAACTATGGCTACACCTTC. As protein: CASSLDTPINYGYTF.

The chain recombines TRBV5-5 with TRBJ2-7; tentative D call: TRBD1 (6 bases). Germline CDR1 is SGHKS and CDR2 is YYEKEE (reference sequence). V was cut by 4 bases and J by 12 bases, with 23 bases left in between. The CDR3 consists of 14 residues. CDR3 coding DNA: TGTGCCAGCAGCCCAGGGGACAAAGGCTCGCTGAGGTACTTC. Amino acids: CASSPGDKGSLRYF.

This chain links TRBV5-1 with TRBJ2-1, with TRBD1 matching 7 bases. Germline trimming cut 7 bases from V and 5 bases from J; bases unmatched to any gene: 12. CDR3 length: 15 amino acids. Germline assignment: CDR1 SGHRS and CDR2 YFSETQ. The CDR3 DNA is TGCGCCAGCGACCCTTGGGGACAGTCAAACAATGAGCAGTTCTTC. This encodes CASDPWGQSNNEQFF.

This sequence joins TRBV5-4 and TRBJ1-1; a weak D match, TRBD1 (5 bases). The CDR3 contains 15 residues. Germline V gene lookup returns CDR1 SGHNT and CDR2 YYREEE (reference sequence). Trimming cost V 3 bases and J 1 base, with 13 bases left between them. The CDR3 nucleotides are TGTGCCAGCAGCTGGACCCTAGGACAGAACACTGAAGCTTTCTTT. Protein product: CASSWTLGQNTEAFF.

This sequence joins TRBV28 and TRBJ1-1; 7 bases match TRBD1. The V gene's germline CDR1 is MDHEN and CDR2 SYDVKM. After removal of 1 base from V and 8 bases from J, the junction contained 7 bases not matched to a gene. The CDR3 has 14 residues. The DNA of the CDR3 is TGTGCCAGCAGTTTATCGACAGGGCTGGCGGAAGCTTTCTTT. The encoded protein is CASSLSTGLAEAFF.

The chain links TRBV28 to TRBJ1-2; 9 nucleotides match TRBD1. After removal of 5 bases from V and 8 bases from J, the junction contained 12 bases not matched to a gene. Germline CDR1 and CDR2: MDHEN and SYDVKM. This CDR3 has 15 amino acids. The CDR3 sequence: CASSHRDRVKRGYTF. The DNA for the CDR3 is TGTGCCAGCAGTCACCGGGACAGGGTCAAGCGGGGCTACACCTTC.

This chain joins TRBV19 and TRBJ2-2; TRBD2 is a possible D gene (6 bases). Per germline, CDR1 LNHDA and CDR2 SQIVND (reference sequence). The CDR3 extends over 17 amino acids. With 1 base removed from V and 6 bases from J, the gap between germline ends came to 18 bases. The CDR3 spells CASSIVWQEGSSGELFF. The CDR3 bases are TGTGCCAGTAGTATAGTCTGGCAGGAGGGATCCTCCGGGGAGCTGTTTTTT.

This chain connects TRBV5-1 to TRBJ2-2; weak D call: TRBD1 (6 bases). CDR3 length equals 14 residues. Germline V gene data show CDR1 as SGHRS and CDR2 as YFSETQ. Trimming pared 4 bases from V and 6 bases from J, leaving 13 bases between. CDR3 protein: CASSPFQGPGELFF. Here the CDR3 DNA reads TGCGCCAGCAGCCCATTTCAGGGGCCCGGGGAGCTGTTTTTT.

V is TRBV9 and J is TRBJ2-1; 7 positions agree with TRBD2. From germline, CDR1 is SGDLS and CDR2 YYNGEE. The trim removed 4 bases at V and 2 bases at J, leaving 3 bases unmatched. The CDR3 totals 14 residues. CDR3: CASSKAGAYNEQFF. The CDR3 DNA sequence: TGTGCCAGCAGCAAGGCGGGAGCCTACAATGAGCAGTTCTTC.

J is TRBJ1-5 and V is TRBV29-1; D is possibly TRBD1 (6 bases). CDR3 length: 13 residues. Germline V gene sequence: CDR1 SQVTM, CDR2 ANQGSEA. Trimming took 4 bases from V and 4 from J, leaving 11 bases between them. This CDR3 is CSVARDKNQPQHF. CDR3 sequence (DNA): TGCAGCGTTGCTCGGGACAAAAATCAGCCCCAGCATTTT.

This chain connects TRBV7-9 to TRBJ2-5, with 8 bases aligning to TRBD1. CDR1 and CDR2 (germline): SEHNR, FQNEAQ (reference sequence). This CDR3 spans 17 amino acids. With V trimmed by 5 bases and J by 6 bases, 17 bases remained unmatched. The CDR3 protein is CASSPDLGTGGRKTQYF. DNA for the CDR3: TGTGCCAGCAGCCCGGACCTTGGGACAGGCGGTAGAAAGACCCAGTACTTC.

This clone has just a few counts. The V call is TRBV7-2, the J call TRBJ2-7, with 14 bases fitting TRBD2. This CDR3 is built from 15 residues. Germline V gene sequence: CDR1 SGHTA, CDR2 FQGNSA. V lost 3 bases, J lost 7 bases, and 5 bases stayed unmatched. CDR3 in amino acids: CASSFPGTSGGEQYF. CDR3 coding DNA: TGTGCCAGCAGCTTTCCCGGGACTAGCGGGGGAGAGCAGTACTTC.

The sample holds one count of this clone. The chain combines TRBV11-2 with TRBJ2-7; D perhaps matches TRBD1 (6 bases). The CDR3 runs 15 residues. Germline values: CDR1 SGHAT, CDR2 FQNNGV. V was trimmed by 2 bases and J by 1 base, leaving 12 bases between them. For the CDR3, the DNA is TGTGCCAGCAGCTTAACCGGGACACCGTCCTACGAGCAGTACTTC. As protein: CASSLTGTPSYEQYF.

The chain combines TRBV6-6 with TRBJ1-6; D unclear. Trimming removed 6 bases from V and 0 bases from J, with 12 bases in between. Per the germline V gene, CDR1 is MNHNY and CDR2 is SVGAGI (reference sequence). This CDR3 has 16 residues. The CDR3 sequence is CASRNPGSSYNSPLHF. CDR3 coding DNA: TGTGCCAGCAGAAACCCCGGGAGCTCCTATAATTCACCCCTCCACTTT.

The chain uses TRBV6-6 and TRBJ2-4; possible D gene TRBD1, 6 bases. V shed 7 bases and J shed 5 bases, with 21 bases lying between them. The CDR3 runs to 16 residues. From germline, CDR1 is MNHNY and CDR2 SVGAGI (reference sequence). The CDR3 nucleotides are TGTGCCAGCACCCATGGGGTAGGCAGGGGAGAAAACATTCAGTACTTC. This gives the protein CASTHGVGRGENIQYF.

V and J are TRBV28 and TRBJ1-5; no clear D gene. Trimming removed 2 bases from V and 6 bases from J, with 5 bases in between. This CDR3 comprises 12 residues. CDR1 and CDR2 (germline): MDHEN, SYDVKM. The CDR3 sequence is CASSLQFQPQHF. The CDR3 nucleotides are TGTGCCAGCAGTTTACAGTTTCAGCCCCAGCATTTT.

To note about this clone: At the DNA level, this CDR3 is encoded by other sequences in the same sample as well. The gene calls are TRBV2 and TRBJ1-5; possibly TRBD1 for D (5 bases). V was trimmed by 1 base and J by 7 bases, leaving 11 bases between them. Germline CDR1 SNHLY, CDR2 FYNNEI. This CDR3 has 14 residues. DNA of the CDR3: TGTGCCAGCAGTGAAGGTCAGGGTGGACAGCCCCAGCATTTT. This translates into CASSEGQGGQPQHF.

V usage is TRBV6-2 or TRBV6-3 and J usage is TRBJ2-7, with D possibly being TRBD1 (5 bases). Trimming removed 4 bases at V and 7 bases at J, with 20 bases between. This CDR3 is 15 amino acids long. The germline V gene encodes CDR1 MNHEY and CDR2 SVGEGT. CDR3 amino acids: CASSSGAGHAVEQYF. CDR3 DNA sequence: TGTGCCAGCAGTTCCGGCGCAGGACATGCGGTAGAGCAGTACTTC.